This is a list of T cell receptor beta chains from one sample in a study of regulatory T cells in long-lasting Graves disease. MiXCR, run by TCRdb on the multiplex PCR reads, gives a single entry per CDR3 protein. The sample holds a few hundred thousand distinct CDR3 sequences, 20% to 25% seen once. The material was peripheral blood mononuclear cells (PBMCs), obtained when the disease was refractory, from a patient treated with antithyroid drugs. The receptor set was obtained from a female donor with Graves disease. Each CDR3 is given with its conserved first and last residue. The D gene is left open where the match is weak. Clone size appears in some rows only: once, few, many, or a class for an expanded clone.

v_call: TRBV7-2; clone_size: -; j_call: TRBJ2-3; d_call: -; cdr3_nt: TGTGCCAGCAGCTTAGGGGGACGGTCTAGCACAGATACGCAGTATTTT; cdr3_aa: CASSLGGRSSTDTQYF
v_call: TRBV12-3/TRBV12-4; clone_size: once; j_call: TRBJ2-5; d_call: -; cdr3_nt: TGTGCCAGCAGTGGGAGCTGGAGATCAGAGACCCAGTACTTC; cdr3_aa: CASSGSWRSETQYF
v_call: TRBV11-2; clone_size: many; j_call: TRBJ2-7; d_call: -; cdr3_nt: TGTGCCAGCAGCCAAGGGGGTCCCTACGAGCAGTACTTC; cdr3_aa: CASSQGGPYEQYF
v_call: TRBV28; clone_size: -; j_call: TRBJ2-7; d_call: TRBD1; cdr3_nt: TGTGCCAGCAGTTTTTTTTTTCGGCGGGACAGGGGCCGCCCTGGATCCTACGAGCAGTACTTC; cdr3_aa: CASSFFFRRDRGRPGSYEQYF
v_call: TRBV29-1; clone_size: many; j_call: TRBJ1-3; d_call: -; cdr3_nt: TGCAGCGTTCTAACTGGAAACACCATATATTTT; cdr3_aa: CSVLTGNTIYF
v_call: TRBV5-6; clone_size: many; j_call: TRBJ1-4; d_call: -; cdr3_nt: TGTGCCAGCAGCTTGTCCGCAGGGCCCACTGAAAAACTGTTTTTT; cdr3_aa: CASSLSAGPTEKLFF
v_call: TRBV28; clone_size: few; j_call: TRBJ2-6; d_call: TRBD1; cdr3_nt: TGTGCCAGCAGCTCTGCCAGGGGGTCTGGGGCCAACGTCCTGACTTTC; cdr3_aa: CASSSARGSGANVLTF
v_call: TRBV7-9; clone_size: few; j_call: TRBJ2-4; d_call: TRBD2; cdr3_nt: TGTGCCAGCAGCTTAGGATCTCCAGGACTAGCGGGGGCAACTCAGTACTTC; cdr3_aa: CASSLGSPGLAGATQYF
v_call: TRBV7-3; clone_size: few; j_call: TRBJ1-1; d_call: -; cdr3_nt: TGTGCCAGCAGCCCCGCAGGGCCTAGCACTGAAGCTTTCTTT; cdr3_aa: CASSPAGPSTEAFF
v_call: TRBV6-5; clone_size: many; j_call: TRBJ2-7; d_call: TRBD2; cdr3_nt: TGTGCCAGCAGTTCAGATCTAGCGGACCACGAGCAGTACTTC; cdr3_aa: CASSSDLADHEQYF
v_call: TRBV29-1; clone_size: -; j_call: TRBJ1-2; d_call: -; cdr3_nt: TGCAGCGTTGACTCTGGGTGGGGACGCACCAGATATGGCTACACCTTC; cdr3_aa: CSVDSGWGRTRYGYTF
v_call: TRBV20-1; clone_size: -; j_call: TRBJ2-7; d_call: -; cdr3_nt: TGCAGTGCTACGGTGAGCTACGAGCAGTACTTC; cdr3_aa: CSATVSYEQYF
v_call: TRBV11-2; clone_size: many; j_call: TRBJ2-2; d_call: TRBD2; cdr3_nt: TGTGCCAGCAGCCCGCCGGGAGGGGGAGTAACCGGGGAGCTGTTTTTT; cdr3_aa: CASSPPGGGVTGELFF
v_call: TRBV6-9; clone_size: -; j_call: TRBJ1-3; d_call: -; cdr3_nt: TGTGCCAGCAGTTACTCACTATACCAAGGCTCTGGAAACACCATATATTTT; cdr3_aa: CASSYSLYQGSGNTIYF
v_call: TRBV6-5; clone_size: many; j_call: TRBJ2-7; d_call: TRBD2; cdr3_nt: TGTGCCAGCAGTTACTCGCTACCGAGCGGGAGGTGGGACGAGCAGTACTTC; cdr3_aa: CASSYSLPSGRWDEQYF
v_call: TRBV28; clone_size: many; j_call: TRBJ1-6; d_call: TRBD1; cdr3_nt: TGTGCCAGCAGTCCCGGGACAGGGGGCTATTCACCCCTCCACTTT; cdr3_aa: CASSPGTGGYSPLHF
v_call: TRBV12-3/TRBV12-4; clone_size: many; j_call: TRBJ1-1; d_call: -; cdr3_nt: TGTGCCAGCAGTTTGGGGGGGACCGCTGAAGCTTTCTTT; cdr3_aa: CASSLGGTAEAFF
v_call: TRBV7-6; clone_size: -; j_call: TRBJ2-5; d_call: -; cdr3_nt: TGTGCCAGCAGCTTAGCGAGTGTCGAGACCCAGTACTTC; cdr3_aa: CASSLASVETQYF
v_call: TRBV7-9; clone_size: many; j_call: TRBJ2-7; d_call: TRBD2; cdr3_nt: TGTGCCAGCAGCCTCGGGACTAGCGGGGGGTACGAGCAGTACTTC; cdr3_aa: CASSLGTSGGYEQYF
v_call: TRBV4-2; clone_size: few; j_call: TRBJ1-1; d_call: TRBD1; cdr3_nt: TGTGCCAGCAGCCAGGTGGACAGGGGCGCTGAAGCTTTCTTT; cdr3_aa: CASSQVDRGAEAFF
v_call: TRBV6-5; clone_size: -; j_call: TRBJ2-7; d_call: TRBD2; cdr3_nt: TGTGCCAGCAGTTACGGAACTAGCGGGGGCTCCTACGAGCAGTACTTC; cdr3_aa: CASSYGTSGGSYEQYF
v_call: TRBV11-1; clone_size: -; j_call: TRBJ1-1; d_call: -; cdr3_nt: TGTGCCAGCAGCGATCCTTGGGGTGGGACTGAAGCTTTCTTT; cdr3_aa: CASSDPWGGTEAFF